This TCR beta chain was captured by sequencing in a study of blood T cells in healthy people across ages. Whole-study context: Template switching picked up about one barcoded beta molecule for each two T cells. Broader study findings: Without sorted subsets, naive and antigen-experienced compartments could not be conclusively compared. Long-lived donors exceeded aged donors in naive CD4+ cells and diversity.

Germline V gives CDR1 SGHVS, CDR2 FQNEAQ. Trimming removed 1 base from V and 5 bases from J, with 12 bases in between. CDR3 size: 14 residues. This clonotype was detected a few times. What it binds is unknown. Sample-barcoded 5' priming and a J-beta primer mix drove a second PCR of roughly 6 to 12 cycles. From the 5' RACE reads, TCRdb called clonotypes with MiXCR, one entry per CDR3 protein. This table holds approximately 1.5 million distinct CDR3 sequences, about 31% found once. Donor samples were obtained from healthy Caucasian individuals from Russia, aged about 6 to 95. V usage is TRBV7-8 and J usage is TRBJ2-7; D is unclear. The sequencing input was blood. The clonotype comes from a woman in her thirties in good health. Here the CDR3 DNA reads TGTGCCAGCAGCTTAGAGTCTAAAACCGACGAGCAGTACTTC. This codes for CASSLESKTDEQYF.